This TCR beta chain was documented in a study of cytomegalovirus exposure and HLA in healthy donors. Study-level results: Several top significant clusters appeared, in a later analysis, to be linked to common viral pathogens. Rare sequences made up most TCRs, while some public TCRs were found in many donors.

Concerning this clone: Its antigen is as yet unknown.

V gave up 4 bases and J gave up 3 bases, with 10 bases separating them. The CDR3 sequence is 14 residues long. Per the germline V gene, CDR1 is LNHDA and CDR2 is SQIVND (reference sequence). 60 Vbeta and 13 Jbeta primers were used in PCR. Clones were sequenced by immunoSEQ multiplex PCR, and TCRdb holds only the in-frame ones, with some missing. The table lists about 200,000 clones, roughly 80% of them singletons, with 2.5% to 3% in the top ten. Sequencing was done on a sample of PBMCs. This TCR came from a man younger than 40 in good health and CMV-seronegative. This chain joins TRBV19 and TRBJ1-5, with D possibly matching TRBD1 (5 bases). This CDR3 reads CASSTDRNNQPQHF. The CDR3 DNA reads as TGTGCCAGTAGTACAGACAGAAACAATCAGCCCCAGCATTTT.